This T cell receptor beta chain was sequenced for a study of blood T cell repertoires in COVID-19. On the study more broadly: PBMCs, B-cell-depleted T cells, or T cells were the source of the cDNA or gDNA that made up the material.

In the study's own analysis: Estimation of nucleated cell counts relied on the amplification of reference gene primers. TCRdb keeps only in-frame clones here, not all; method: immunoSEQ multiplex PCR. V and J calls and clone size are given by that table; D and trimming were obtained from the DNA. The sample consists of 300,000 or so clones, 70% to 90% of them appearing once. About this clone itself: The junction differs from germline at one of its ends, possibly a read error.

The CDR3 spans 13 residues. CDR1 and CDR2 (germline): MDHEN, SYDVKM. Cohorts were determined from participant-reported clinical history. The chain links TRBV28 to TRBJ1-6; 9 bases match TRBD1. Material for sequencing was PBMCs or T cells enriched from blood (not recorded which). The sequence was collected from a woman aged 40 to 50 with acute COVID-19. The chain's CDR3 is CASSKESGTGITF. DNA of the CDR3: TGTGCCAGCAGCAAAGAATCCGGGACAGGGATCACCTTT.